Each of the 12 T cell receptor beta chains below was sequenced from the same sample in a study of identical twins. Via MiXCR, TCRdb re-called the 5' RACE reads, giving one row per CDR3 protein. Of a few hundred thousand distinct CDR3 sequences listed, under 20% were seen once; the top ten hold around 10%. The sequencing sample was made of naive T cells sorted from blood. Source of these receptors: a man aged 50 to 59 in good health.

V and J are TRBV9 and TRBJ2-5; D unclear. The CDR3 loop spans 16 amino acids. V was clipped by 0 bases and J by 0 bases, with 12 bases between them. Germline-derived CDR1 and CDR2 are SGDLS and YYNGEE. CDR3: CASSVASQVNQETQYF. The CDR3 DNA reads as TGTGCCAGCAGCGTAGCTTCCCAGGTAAACCAAGAGACCCAGTACTTC. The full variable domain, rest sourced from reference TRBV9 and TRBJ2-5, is DSGVTQTPKHLITATGQRVTLRCSPRSGDLSVYWYQQSLDQGLQFLIQYYNGEERAKGNILERFSAQQFPDLHSELNLSSLELGDSALYFCASSVASQVNQETQYFGPGTRLLVL.

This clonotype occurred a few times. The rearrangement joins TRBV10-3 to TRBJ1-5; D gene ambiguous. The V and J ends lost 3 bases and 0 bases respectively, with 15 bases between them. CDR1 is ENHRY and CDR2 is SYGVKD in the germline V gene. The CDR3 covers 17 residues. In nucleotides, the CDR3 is TGTGCCATCAGTGACGTCCCGGGAGCGCATAGCAATCAGCCCCAGCATTTT. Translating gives CAISDVPGAHSNQPQHF.

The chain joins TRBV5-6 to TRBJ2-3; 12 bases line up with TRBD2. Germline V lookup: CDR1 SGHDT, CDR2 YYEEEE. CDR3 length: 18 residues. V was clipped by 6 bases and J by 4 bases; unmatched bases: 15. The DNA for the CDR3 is TGTGCCAGCACCTACACTAGCGGGAGGAGGCTGGGCCCAGATACGCAGTATTTT. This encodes CASTYTSGRRLGPDTQYF.

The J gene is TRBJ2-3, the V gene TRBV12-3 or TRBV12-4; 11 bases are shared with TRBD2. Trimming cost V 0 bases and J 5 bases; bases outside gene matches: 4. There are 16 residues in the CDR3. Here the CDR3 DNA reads TGTGCCAGCAGTTTAGCGCATACTAGCGGGAGAGATACGCAGTATTTT. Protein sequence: CASSLAHTSGRDTQYF.

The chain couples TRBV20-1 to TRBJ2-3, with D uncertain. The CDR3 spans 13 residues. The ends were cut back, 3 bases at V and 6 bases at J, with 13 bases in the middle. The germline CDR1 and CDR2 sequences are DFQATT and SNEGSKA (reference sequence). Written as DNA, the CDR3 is TGCAGTGCTAGTCGTTCCTCGAGGGATACGCAGTATTTT. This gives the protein CSASRSSRDTQYF.

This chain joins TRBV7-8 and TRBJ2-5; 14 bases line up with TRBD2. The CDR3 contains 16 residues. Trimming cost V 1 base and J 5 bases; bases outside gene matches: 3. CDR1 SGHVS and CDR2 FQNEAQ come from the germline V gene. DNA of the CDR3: TGTGCCAGCAGCTTAGAGGGACTAGCGGGAGAGGAGACCCAGTACTTC. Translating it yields CASSLEGLAGEETQYF.

This CDR3 reads CASSPWRDRGPPGELFF. CDR3 DNA: TGTGCCAGCAGTCCGTGGCGGGACAGGGGGCCCCCCGGGGAGCTGTTTTTT. J is TRBJ2-2 and V is TRBV28; 12 bases are a match to TRBD1. The V segment lost 5 bases and the J segment 6 bases; nucleotides outside the gene matches: 10. Germline lookup yields CDR1 MDHEN and CDR2 SYDVKM. The CDR3 is 17 residues long.

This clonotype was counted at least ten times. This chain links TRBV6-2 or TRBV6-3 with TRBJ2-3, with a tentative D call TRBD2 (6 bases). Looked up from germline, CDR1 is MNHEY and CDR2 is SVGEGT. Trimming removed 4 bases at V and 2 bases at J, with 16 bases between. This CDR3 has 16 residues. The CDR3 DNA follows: TGTGCCAGCAGTTTGGAGGGGAGCCCTGTCACAGATACGCAGTATTTT. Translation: CASSLEGSPVTDTQYF.

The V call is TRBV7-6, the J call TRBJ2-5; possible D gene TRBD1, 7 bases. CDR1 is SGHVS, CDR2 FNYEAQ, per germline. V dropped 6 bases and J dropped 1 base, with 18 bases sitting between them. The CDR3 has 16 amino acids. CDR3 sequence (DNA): TGTGCCAGCAGTTCCCCGGAGGGACAGAGCCAAGAGACCCAGTACTTC. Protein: CASSSPEGQSQETQYF. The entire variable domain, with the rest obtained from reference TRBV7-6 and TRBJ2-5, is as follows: GAGVSQSPRYKVTKRGQDVALRCDPISGHVSLYWYRQALGQGPEFLTYFNYEAQQDKSGLPNDRFSAERPEGSISTLTIQRTEQRDSAMYRCASSSPEGQSQETQYFGPGTRLLVL.

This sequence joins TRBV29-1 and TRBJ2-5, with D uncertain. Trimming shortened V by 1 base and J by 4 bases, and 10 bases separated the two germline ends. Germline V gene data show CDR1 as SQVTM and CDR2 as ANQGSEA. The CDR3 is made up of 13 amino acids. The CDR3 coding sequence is TGCAGCGTTGAAGGCCCAAGGACAGAGACCCAGTACTTC. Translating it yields CSVEGPRTETQYF.

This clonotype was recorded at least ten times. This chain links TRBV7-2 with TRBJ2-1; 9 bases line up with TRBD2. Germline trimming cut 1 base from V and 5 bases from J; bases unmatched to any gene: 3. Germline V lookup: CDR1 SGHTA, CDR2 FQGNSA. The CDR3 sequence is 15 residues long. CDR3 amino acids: CASSLVASGDNEQFF. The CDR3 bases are TGTGCCAGCAGCTTAGTGGCTAGCGGGGACAATGAGCAGTTCTTC.

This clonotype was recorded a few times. CDR3 region: CASSQEVWGYQETQYF. Written as DNA, the CDR3 is TGCGCCAGCAGCCAAGAGGTGTGGGGGTACCAAGAGACCCAGTACTTC. The rearrangement uses TRBV4-3 and TRBJ2-5; D is possibly TRBD1 or TRBD2 (5 bases each). The V gene lost 0 bases and the J gene lost 0 bases, with 11 bases spanning the gap. The length of the CDR3 is 16 residues. The germline gives CDR1 LGHNA, CDR2 YSLEER.